Listed below are T cell receptor beta chains from one sample, sequenced in a study of control samples from healthy donors and cancer patients. The method was immunoSEQ multiplex PCR; TCRdb's version includes in-frame clones alone and lacks a portion of them. The sample records 150,000 to 200,000 clones, around 94% being singletons. The specimen was blood. The receptors stem from a woman between 18 and 29 years old in good health. The CDR3 runs from the conserved cysteine through the conserved F or W. Each record gives: J gene, D gene, V gene, clone size, CDR3 DNA, CDR3 protein. D genes are given only for firm matches. Size tells how often a clone was seen (once, few, many) or the class of an expanded clone, and some rows leave it out.

J gene: TRBJ1-2; D gene: TRBD1; V gene: TRBV6-5; clone size: once; CDR3 DNA: TGTGCCAGCAGCCGAGACAGGGCAGGACATGGCTACACCTTC; CDR3 protein: CASSRDRAGHGYTF
J gene: TRBJ2-5; D gene: TRBD2; V gene: TRBV6-5; clone size: -; CDR3 DNA: TGTGCCAGCAGTTACCTCCAGACTAGCAAAAAAGAGACCCAGTACTTC; CDR3 protein: CASSYLQTSKKETQYF
J gene: TRBJ2-7; D gene: -; V gene: TRBV6-2/TRBV6-3; clone size: -; CDR3 DNA: TGTGCCAGCAGTTACTCTGGCAGTTCTGGCGAGCAGTACTTC; CDR3 protein: CASSYSGSSGEQYF
J gene: TRBJ2-7; D gene: TRBD1; V gene: TRBV7-9; clone size: once; CDR3 DNA: TGTGCCAGCAGCCCCGTAGGGACAGAATACGAGCAGTACTTC; CDR3 protein: CASSPVGTEYEQYF
J gene: TRBJ1-1; D gene: -; V gene: TRBV7-3; clone size: -; CDR3 DNA: TGTGCCAGCAGCTTACAGGGGTCGGGAACTGAAGCTTTCTTT; CDR3 protein: CASSLQGSGTEAFF
J gene: TRBJ1-2; D gene: TRBD1; V gene: TRBV10-3; clone size: once; CDR3 DNA: TGTGCCATCAGTGAGGGGACAGGGGGCTATGGCTACACCTTC; CDR3 protein: CAISEGTGGYGYTF
J gene: TRBJ1-2; D gene: -; V gene: TRBV5-1; clone size: -; CDR3 DNA: TGCGCCAGCAGCTTGGTTTACGGCGGTCGAAGTGGCTACACCTTC; CDR3 protein: CASSLVYGGRSGYTF
J gene: TRBJ1-4; D gene: -; V gene: TRBV28; clone size: -; CDR3 DNA: TGTGCCAGCAGCTCTTCCAATGGAGAAAAACTGTTTTTT; CDR3 protein: CASSSSNGEKLFF
J gene: TRBJ1-5; D gene: -; V gene: TRBV21-1; clone size: -; CDR3 DNA: TGTGCCAGCAGCAAAGCGCGGGACAGGGGCCCTCAGCCCCAGCATTTT; CDR3 protein: CASSKARDRGPQPQHF
J gene: TRBJ1-6; D gene: -; V gene: TRBV10-3; clone size: once; CDR3 DNA: TGTGCCATCAGTGCCTCGGGGGAGTGGGGCTCACCCCTCCACTTT; CDR3 protein: CAISASGEWGSPLHF
J gene: TRBJ2-3; D gene: TRBD2; V gene: TRBV6-2/TRBV6-3; clone size: -; CDR3 DNA: TGTGCCAGCAGTTATGCGGGGGGTGGTACGCAGTATTTT; CDR3 protein: CASSYAGGGTQYF
J gene: TRBJ1-5; D gene: -; V gene: TRBV6-2/TRBV6-3; clone size: -; CDR3 DNA: TGTGCCAGCAGTCCGAGGGGGGCGCCTAATCAGCCCCAGCATTTT; CDR3 protein: CASSPRGAPNQPQHF
J gene: TRBJ2-7; D gene: -; V gene: TRBV6-5; clone size: once; CDR3 DNA: TGTGCCAGCAGTTCCTCGGCGGTCTACGAGCAGTACTTC; CDR3 protein: CASSSSAVYEQYF
J gene: TRBJ2-7; D gene: -; V gene: TRBV5-8; clone size: -; CDR3 DNA: TGTGCCAGCAGCTTATGGAACCACGAGCAGTACTTC; CDR3 protein: CASSLWNHEQYF
J gene: TRBJ2-1; D gene: -; V gene: TRBV9; clone size: -; CDR3 DNA: TGTGCCAGCAGCGAGGGATCGGATATCTTGCGGGAGCAGTTCTTC; CDR3 protein: CASSEGSDILREQFF
J gene: TRBJ2-1; D gene: TRBD2; V gene: TRBV24-1; clone size: -; CDR3 DNA: TGTGCCACCAGGGGGACTAGCGGGACCCCTCACAATGAGCAGTTCTTC; CDR3 protein: CATRGTSGTPHNEQFF
J gene: TRBJ2-5; D gene: TRBD2; V gene: TRBV7-2; clone size: -; CDR3 DNA: TGTGCCAGCAGCCCAACTAGCGGGTTACAAGAGACCCAGTACTTC; CDR3 protein: CASSPTSGLQETQYF
J gene: TRBJ2-1; D gene: TRBD1; V gene: TRBV4-1; clone size: -; CDR3 DNA: TGCGCCAGCAGCCAAGGGGACAGGGTTTACAATGAGCAGTTCTTC; CDR3 protein: CASSQGDRVYNEQFF
J gene: TRBJ2-3; D gene: TRBD1; V gene: TRBV7-9; clone size: once; CDR3 DNA: TGTGCCAGCAGTCCGGGACAGGGAAGCACAGATACGCAGTATTTT; CDR3 protein: CASSPGQGSTDTQYF
J gene: TRBJ1-6; D gene: -; V gene: TRBV12-5; clone size: -; CDR3 DNA: TGTGCTAGTGGTTTGCGTCCGGGGGAGATTAATTCACCCCTCCACTTT; CDR3 protein: CASGLRPGEINSPLHF
J gene: TRBJ1-2; D gene: -; V gene: TRBV5-1; clone size: once; CDR3 DNA: TGCGCCAGCAGCCTAAGGTCCGCCTATGGCTACACCTTC; CDR3 protein: CASSLRSAYGYTF
J gene: TRBJ1-2; D gene: -; V gene: TRBV28; clone size: once; CDR3 DNA: TGTGCCAGCAGTTCTGCAGGGGACTATGGCTACACCTTC; CDR3 protein: CASSSAGDYGYTF
J gene: TRBJ1-1; D gene: -; V gene: TRBV11-1; clone size: -; CDR3 DNA: TGTGCCAGCAGCTCCTCAGGGGTTTGGGTGCCTTTCTTT; CDR3 protein: CASSSSGVWVPFF
J gene: TRBJ1-2; D gene: -; V gene: TRBV28; clone size: once; CDR3 DNA: TGTGCCGCCACAGGGCGGGATGGCTACACCTTC; CDR3 protein: CAATGRDGYTF
J gene: TRBJ2-3; D gene: TRBD2; V gene: TRBV5-4; clone size: -; CDR3 DNA: TGTGCCAGCAGCTTGGGGGGGACTAGCGGCACAGATACGCAGTATTTT; CDR3 protein: CASSLGGTSGTDTQYF
J gene: TRBJ2-1; D gene: TRBD1; V gene: TRBV19; clone size: -; CDR3 DNA: TGTGCCAGTAGTCAAAGACTGACAGGGGGGTTCGTATTTGGGAATGAGCAGTTCTTC; CDR3 protein: CASSQRLTGGFVFGNEQFF
J gene: TRBJ1-5; D gene: -; V gene: TRBV24-1; clone size: -; CDR3 DNA: TGTGCCACCAGTGATTTTCTCAGCAATCAGCCCCAGCATTTT; CDR3 protein: CATSDFLSNQPQHF
J gene: TRBJ2-1; D gene: TRBD1; V gene: TRBV3-1/TRBV3-2; clone size: once; CDR3 DNA: TGTGCCAGCAGCCAATATGGGACAGGGAACAATGAGCAGTTCTTC; CDR3 protein: CASSQYGTGNNEQFF
J gene: TRBJ2-3; D gene: -; V gene: TRBV14; clone size: -; CDR3 DNA: TGTGCCAGCAGCCAACGACTAGGGGCAGATACGCAGTATTTT; CDR3 protein: CASSQRLGADTQYF
J gene: TRBJ1-4; D gene: -; V gene: TRBV6-1; clone size: -; CDR3 DNA: TGTGCCAGCAGTGAAGCGTTAGCAGGACCATTTAATGAAAAACTGTTTTTT; CDR3 protein: CASSEALAGPFNEKLFF
J gene: TRBJ1-1; D gene: -; V gene: TRBV6-5; clone size: -; CDR3 DNA: TGTGCCAGCTTAGGGGTAATGAACACTGAAGCTTTCTTT; CDR3 protein: CASLGVMNTEAFF
J gene: TRBJ1-5; D gene: -; V gene: TRBV19; clone size: -; CDR3 DNA: TGTGCCAGTAGTGACGGGACGAATAGCAATCAGCCCCAGCATTTT; CDR3 protein: CASSDGTNSNQPQHF
J gene: TRBJ2-1; D gene: -; V gene: TRBV5-1; clone size: -; CDR3 DNA: TGCGCCAGCAGCTTGGGAAGTTTGGGTGGTGCCTACAATGAGCAGTTCTTC; CDR3 protein: CASSLGSLGGAYNEQFF
J gene: TRBJ1-5; D gene: -; V gene: TRBV5-1; clone size: -; CDR3 DNA: TGCGCCAGCAGCTTGTCAGGGAACAATCAGCCCCAGCATTTT; CDR3 protein: CASSLSGNNQPQHF
J gene: TRBJ1-1; D gene: -; V gene: TRBV7-9; clone size: once; CDR3 DNA: TGTGCCAGCAGAATAGCCTTGAACACTGAAGCTTTCTTT; CDR3 protein: CASRIALNTEAFF
J gene: TRBJ2-1; D gene: TRBD2; V gene: TRBV6-7; clone size: -; CDR3 DNA: TGTGCCAGCAGTTACTCCCCCAGCGGGAACTACAATGAGCAGTTCTTC; CDR3 protein: CASSYSPSGNYNEQFF
J gene: TRBJ1-4; D gene: -; V gene: TRBV5-4; clone size: -; CDR3 DNA: TGTGCCAGCAGCTCTTACCAGAGTGGTAATGAAAAACTGTTTTTT; CDR3 protein: CASSSYQSGNEKLFF